This TCR beta chain was found in a study of shared clonotypes between healthy human individuals. Whole-study findings and limits: Even with large depth, rarefaction showed that sorted-subset sequencing was incomplete.

At a deep level, the assay was run. Repertoires were generated with immunoSEQ multiplex PCR, while TCRdb's copy carries only in-frame clones and drops some. The table has over 95,000 clones, 68% seen once. This clone has a handful of counts. Its antigen is unknown. The junction had 4 bases not matched to a gene; V was cut back by 1 base and J by 3 bases. CDR1 and CDR2 from the germline V gene are LNHNV and YYDKDF (reference sequence). The CDR3 is 16 amino acids. The donors, healthy adults who were HIV-negative, had experienced no recent acute infections or vaccinations. Each donor was a Caucasian adult residing in Nashville, Tennessee.

The sequence was collected from a woman aged 25 to 45 in good health. The V call is TRBV15, the J call TRBJ2-1; 9 positions agree with TRBD2. Source material: memory CD8+ T cells sorted from blood. The subset: CD45RO+ cells pooled with CCR7-negative TemRA cells. In DNA, the CDR3 is TGTGCCACCAGCAGAGTAGCGGGAGAGCACTACAATGAGCAGTTCTTC. Its protein is CATSRVAGEHYNEQFF.